This T cell receptor (beta chain) was recovered during a study of T-cell memory formation after mild COVID-19. Via MiXCR, TCRdb re-called the 5' RACE reads, giving one row per CDR3 protein. The profile shows approximately 500,000 distinct CDR3 sequences, around 25% of them singletons. This clonotype was seen only once. V lost 0 bases and J lost 7, with 15 bases in between. Germline V gene lookup returns CDR1 LGHNA and CDR2 YSLEER. CDR3 length: 15 residues. The chain uses TRBV4-3 and TRBJ1-2, with unresolved D. Sequencing was performed on PBMCs or a T cell subset sorted from them (not recorded which). This clonotype was obtained from an adult woman who had mild COVID-19 (a few samples of this study predate the infection). Cell type and time point are not known. CDR3 sequence (DNA): TGCGCCAGCAGCCAAGAGCACGCCGCGGACTTTGGCTACACCTTC. As protein: CASSQEHAADFGYTF.